Listed here are 20 T cell receptor beta chains from one sample, sequenced in a study of OX40 agonist ivuxolimab in advanced cancers. Using immunoSEQ multiplex PCR, the repertoire was profiled, and TCRdb retains in-frame clones only, with some absent. The profile covers 61,000 or so clones, with approximately 87% appearing a single time and about 2.1% taken by the ten largest. The sequencing used CD4+ or CD8+ T cells sorted from blood, collected in a trial of the OX40 agonist ivuxolimab. The receptors here all came from an adult with an advanced solid tumor such as melanoma, head and neck, liver or kidney cancer.

This chain joins TRBV27 and TRBJ2-7, with 8 bases that match TRBD1. The germline V gene has CDR1 MNHEY and CDR2 SMNVEV (reference sequence). Trimming cost V 6 bases and J 2 bases; bases outside gene matches: 9. CDR3 length: 15 amino acids. The CDR3 DNA reads TGTGCCAGCAGCGCAGGGGGCCGAAAGCCCTACGAGCAGTACTTC. Its protein product is CASSAGGRKPYEQYF.

The chain employs TRBV9 and TRBJ2-7; 10 positions match TRBD1. The CDR3 sequence is 15 residues long. Germline loops: CDR1 SGDLS, CDR2 YYNGEE. The ends lost 3 bases at V and 3 bases at J; junction bases unmatched: 6. The CDR3 spells CASSADGTGDYEQYF. The CDR3 bases are TGTGCCAGCAGCGCGGACGGGACAGGGGACTACGAGCAGTACTTC.

The chain couples TRBV15 to TRBJ2-3, with unresolved D. V was cut by 4 bases and J by 6 bases, with 14 bases left in between. The CDR3 spans 14 residues. Germline V gene lookup returns CDR1 LNHNV and CDR2 YYDKDF (reference sequence). In nucleotides, the CDR3 is TGTGCCACCAGCACCGACCCTGGTATTGATACGCAGTATTTT. Its translation: CATSTDPGIDTQYF.

The V call is TRBV27, the J call TRBJ1-4; 9 bases align to TRBD1. Germline CDR1 MNHEY, CDR2 SMNVEV (reference sequence). This CDR3 comprises 15 residues. Trimming cost V 5 bases and J 7 bases; bases outside gene matches: 8. The CDR3 coding sequence is TGTGCCAGCAGTGGCCGCGGGACAGGGTTTGAAAAACTGTTTTTT. Translating gives CASSGRGTGFEKLFF.

V usage is TRBV7-3 and J usage is TRBJ2-1; D is ambiguous. Germline V gene sequence: CDR1 SGHTA, CDR2 FQGTGA. CDR3 length: 15 residues. V gave up 2 bases and J gave up 7 bases, with 15 bases separating them. This CDR3 reads CASSLRIASLNEQFF. The CDR3 nucleotides read TGTGCCAGCAGCTTACGAATAGCCTCCCTGAATGAGCAGTTCTTC.

This rearrangement joins TRBV4-1 to TRBJ2-7; 9 positions agree with TRBD1. This CDR3 has 15 residues. Trimming cost V 4 bases and J 4 bases; bases outside gene matches: 8. From germline, CDR1 is MGHRA and CDR2 YSYEKL. DNA of the CDR3: TGCGCCAGCAGCCTTACGGGACAGGGATTATACGAGCAGTACTTC. This translates into CASSLTGQGLYEQYF.

The chain joins TRBV18 to TRBJ2-7, with D perhaps TRBD2 (6 bases). V was cut by 4 bases and J by 1 base, with 8 bases left in between. The CDR3 runs 13 residues. In germline, CDR1 is KGHSH, CDR2 LQKENI. The CDR3 loop is CASSRLGSYEQYF. CDR3 in DNA: TGTGCCAGCTCACGACTAGGGTCCTACGAGCAGTACTTC. The full variable domain, in which reference TRBV18 and TRBJ2-7 provide the parts outside the CDR3, is NAGVMQNPRHLVRRRGQEARLRCSPMKGHSHVYWYRQLPEEGLKFMVYLQKENIIDESGMPKERFSAEFPKEGPSILRIQQVVRGDSAAYFCASSRLGSYEQYFGPGTRLTVT.

The chain uses TRBV30 and TRBJ2-2, with TRBD1 matching over 9 bases. The CDR3 has 17 residues. Germline lookup yields CDR1 GTSNPN and CDR2 SVGIG (reference sequence). J was trimmed by 4 bases and V by 0 bases; bases with no gene match: 9. CDR3 loop: CAWSVPGTGFGTGELFF. DNA of the CDR3: TGTGCCTGGAGTGTCCCCGGGACAGGGTTTGGCACCGGGGAGCTGTTTTTT.

The gene calls are TRBV28 and TRBJ1-1; D perhaps matches TRBD1 (5 bases). This CDR3 has 14 residues. V was pared by 6 bases and J by 5 bases, with 16 bases between. The germline V gene has CDR1 MDHEN and CDR2 SYDVKM. CDR3 DNA sequence: TGTGCCAGCAGGATAGAAGGGGTTGGTACTGAAGCTTTCTTT. It is translated as CASRIEGVGTEAFF.

This clone came up a few times. The chain employs TRBV5-4 and TRBJ2-7; the D is unclear. V shed 2 bases and J shed 0 bases, with 12 bases lying between them. The germline CDR1 and CDR2 sequences are SGHNT and YYREEE (reference sequence). There are 15 residues in the CDR3. The CDR3 is CASSFGSRSSYEQYF. DNA for the CDR3: TGTGCCAGCAGCTTCGGATCCAGGAGCTCCTACGAGCAGTACTTC.

This clone was seen a handful of times. A junction end diverges from the germline sequence, so it may reflect a read error. V and J are TRBV7-7 and TRBJ2-5; TRBD2 aligns across 11 bases. The V gene's germline CDR1 is SSHAT and CDR2 FNYEAQ (reference sequence). The CDR3 has 15 residues. CDR3 loop: CASSFLAGGQETQYF. The CDR3, as DNA: TGTGCTAGCAGCTTCCTAGCGGGGGGCCAAGAGACCCAGTACTTC.

This rearrangement joins TRBV20-1 to TRBJ2-5, with unresolved D. The germline V and J ends were trimmed by 6 bases and 3 bases, with 8 bases remaining between them. Looked up from germline, CDR1 is DFQATT and CDR2 is SNEGSKA (reference sequence). The CDR3 is 11 residues long. In DNA, the CDR3 is TGCAGTGCCACCAGCGAAGAGACCCAGTACTTC. The encoded protein is CSATSEETQYF.

The chain uses TRBV2 and TRBJ2-5, with D unclear. The CDR3 runs 15 residues. The V end lost 6 bases, the J end lost 0 bases, and 14 bases lay between the germline ends. Germline CDR1 and CDR2: SNHLY and FYNNEI. The CDR3 region is CASRKANSYQETQYF. Here the CDR3 DNA reads TGTGCCAGCAGAAAAGCGAACTCGTACCAAGAGACCCAGTACTTC.

Turning to this clone: This may be a read error: a much more frequent sequence differs by one nucleotide. The rearrangement links TRBV6-1 to TRBJ2-5; D uncertain. Trimming shortened V by 5 bases and J by 2 bases, and 3 bases separated the two germline ends. Germline assignment: CDR1 MNHNS and CDR2 SASEGT. This CDR3 is 11 amino acids long. The CDR3 region is CASSSQETQYF. The CDR3 DNA follows: TGTGCCAGCAGTTCGCAAGAGACCCAGTACTTC.

The chain uses TRBV11-3 and TRBJ1-1, with 9 bases matching TRBD1. V lost 5 bases, J lost 1 base, and 2 bases stayed unmatched. The germline V gene has CDR1 SGHNT and CDR2 YENEEA. This CDR3 region has 14 residues. In DNA form, the CDR3 reads TGTGCCAGCAGCCAGGGACAGGGGAACACTGAAGCTTTCTTT. Amino acid sequence: CASSQGQGNTEAFF.

This clone appeared a single time. The chain carries TRBV18 and TRBJ2-5; tentatively, D is TRBD1 (6 bases). The CDR3 has 14 amino acids. With 6 bases removed from V and 2 bases from J, the gap between germline ends came to 13 bases. Per the germline V gene, CDR1 is KGHSH and CDR2 is LQKENI. The CDR3 DNA reads as TGTGCCAGCTCTCTCTTGACAGGACAAGAGACCCAGTACTTC. It encodes CASSLLTGQETQYF.

The chain employs TRBV6-1 and TRBJ1-5; D unresolved. Germline values: CDR1 MNHNS, CDR2 SASEGT. Trimming took 1 base from V and 6 from J, leaving 7 bases between them. This CDR3 is built from 13 residues. The CDR3 sequence is CASSEEGTQPQHF. For the CDR3, the DNA is TGTGCCAGCAGTGAAGAAGGAACTCAGCCCCAGCATTTT.

This rearrangement joins TRBV7-8 to TRBJ2-1, with 11 bases lining up with TRBD1. CDR1 is SGHVS, CDR2 FQNEAQ, per germline. The length of the CDR3 is 16 residues. V was clipped by 4 bases and J by 6 bases; unmatched bases: 8. The chain's CDR3 is CASSSALGQGVNEQFF. The CDR3 DNA is TGTGCCAGCAGCTCCGCCCTGGGACAGGGGGTCAATGAGCAGTTCTTC.

The chain couples TRBV7-3 to TRBJ2-3, with 7 bases identical to TRBD2. Germline V gene data show CDR1 as SGHTA and CDR2 as FQGTGA. CDR3 length equals 15 residues. V was clipped by 4 bases and J by 0 bases; unmatched bases: 4. The CDR3: CASSYGGGSTDTQYF. The CDR3 DNA sequence: TGTGCCAGCAGCTACGGGGGAGGGAGCACAGATACGCAGTATTTT.

This chain joins TRBV29-1 and TRBJ2-3, with a weak D call TRBD2 (6 bases). V lost 3 bases and J 2 bases, leaving 15 bases between the germline ends. The CDR3 contains 15 residues. From germline, CDR1 is SQVTM and CDR2 ANQGSEA. CDR3 protein: CSVDGLAALTDTQYF. CDR3 bases: TGCAGCGTTGATGGGTTAGCGGCCCTCACAGATACGCAGTATTTT.